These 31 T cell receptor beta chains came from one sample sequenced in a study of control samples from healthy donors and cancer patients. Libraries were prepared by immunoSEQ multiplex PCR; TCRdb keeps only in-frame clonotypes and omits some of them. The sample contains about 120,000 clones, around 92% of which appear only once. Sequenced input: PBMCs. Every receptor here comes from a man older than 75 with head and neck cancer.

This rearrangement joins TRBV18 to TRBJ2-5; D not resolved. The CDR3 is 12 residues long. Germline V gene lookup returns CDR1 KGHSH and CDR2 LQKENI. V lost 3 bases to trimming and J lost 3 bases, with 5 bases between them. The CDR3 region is CASSPSEETQYF. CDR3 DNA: TGTGCCAGCTCACCGAGCGAAGAGACCCAGTACTTC.

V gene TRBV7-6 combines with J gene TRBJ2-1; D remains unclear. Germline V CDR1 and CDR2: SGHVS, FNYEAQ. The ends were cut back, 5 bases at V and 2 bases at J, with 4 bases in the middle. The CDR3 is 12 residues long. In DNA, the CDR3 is TGTGCCAGCAGCAGGGCCTACAATGAGCAGTTCTTC. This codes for CASSRAYNEQFF.

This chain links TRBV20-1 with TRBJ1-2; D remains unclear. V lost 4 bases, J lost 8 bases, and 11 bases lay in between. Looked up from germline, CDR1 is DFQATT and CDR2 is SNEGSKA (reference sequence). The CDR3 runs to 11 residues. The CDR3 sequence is CSAKGLAGYTF. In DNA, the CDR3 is TGCAGTGCTAAAGGTTTGGCCGGCTACACCTTC.

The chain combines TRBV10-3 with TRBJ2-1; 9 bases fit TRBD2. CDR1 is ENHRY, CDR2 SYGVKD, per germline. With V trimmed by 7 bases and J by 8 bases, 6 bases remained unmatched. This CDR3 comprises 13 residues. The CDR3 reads CAIKSGGRDEQFF. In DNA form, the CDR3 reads TGTGCCATCAAAAGCGGGGGGCGCGATGAGCAGTTCTTC.

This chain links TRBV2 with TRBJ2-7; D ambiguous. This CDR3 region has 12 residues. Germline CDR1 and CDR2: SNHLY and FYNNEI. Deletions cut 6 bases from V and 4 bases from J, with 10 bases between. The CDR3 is CASRDTAYEQYF. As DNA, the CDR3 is TGTGCCAGCAGAGACACAGCATACGAGCAGTACTTC.

CDR3: CASTSPSFTDTQYF. In nucleotides, the CDR3 is TGTGCCAGCACCTCTCCTTCCTTCACAGATACGCAGTATTTT. This rearrangement joins TRBV5-4 to TRBJ2-3; no clear D gene. From germline, CDR1 is SGHNT and CDR2 YYREEE (reference sequence). The ends were cut back, 6 bases at V and 2 bases at J, with 13 bases in the middle. The CDR3 runs to 14 residues.

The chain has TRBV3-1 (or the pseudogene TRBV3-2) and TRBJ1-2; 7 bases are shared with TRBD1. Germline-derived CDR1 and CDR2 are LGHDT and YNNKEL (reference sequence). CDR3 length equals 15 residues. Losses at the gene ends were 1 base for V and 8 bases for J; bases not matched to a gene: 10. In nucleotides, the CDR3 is TGTGCCAGCAGCCAAGGTCCCAGGGGGACAGTCGGCTACACCTTC. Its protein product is CASSQGPRGTVGYTF.

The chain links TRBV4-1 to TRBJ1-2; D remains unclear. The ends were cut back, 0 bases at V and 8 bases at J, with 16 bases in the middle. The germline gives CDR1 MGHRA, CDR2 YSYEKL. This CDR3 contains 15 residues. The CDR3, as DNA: TGCGCCAGCAGCCAAGAGCAGGATGGGTTTGGAGGCTACACCTTC. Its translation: CASSQEQDGFGGYTF.

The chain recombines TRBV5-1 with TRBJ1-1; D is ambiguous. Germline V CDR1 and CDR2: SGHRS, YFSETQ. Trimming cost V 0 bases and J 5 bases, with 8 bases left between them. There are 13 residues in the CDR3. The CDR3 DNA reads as TGCGCCAGCAGCTTGGATCGGGCTACTGAAGCTTTCTTT. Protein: CASSLDRATEAFF.

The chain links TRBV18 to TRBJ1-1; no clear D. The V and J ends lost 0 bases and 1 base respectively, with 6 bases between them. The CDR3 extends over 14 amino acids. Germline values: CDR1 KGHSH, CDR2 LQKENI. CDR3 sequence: CASSPPRKNTEAFF. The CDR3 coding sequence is TGTGCCAGCTCACCACCCCGGAAGAACACTGAAGCTTTCTTT.

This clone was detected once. CDR3 DNA: TGTGCCAGCAGTTTGGTACTAGCGGAAATCGATGAGCAGTTCTTC. Its protein product is CASSLVLAEIDEQFF. This chain joins TRBV27 and TRBJ2-1; 8 nucleotides align to TRBD2. Germline V gives CDR1 MNHEY, CDR2 SMNVEV (reference sequence). V gave up 3 bases and J gave up 8 bases; unmatched junction bases: 9. This CDR3 has 15 amino acids.

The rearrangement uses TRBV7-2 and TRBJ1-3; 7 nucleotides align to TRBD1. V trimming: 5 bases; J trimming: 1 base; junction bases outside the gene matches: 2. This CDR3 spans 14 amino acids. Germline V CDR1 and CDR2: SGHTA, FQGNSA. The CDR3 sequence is CASSPQGSGNTIYF. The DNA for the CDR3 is TGTGCCAGCAGCCCACAGGGGTCTGGAAACACCATATATTTT.

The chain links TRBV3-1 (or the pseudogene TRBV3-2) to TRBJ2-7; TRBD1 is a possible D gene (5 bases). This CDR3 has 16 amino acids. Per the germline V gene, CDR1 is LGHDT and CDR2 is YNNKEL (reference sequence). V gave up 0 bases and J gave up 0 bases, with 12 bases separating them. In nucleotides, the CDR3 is TGTGCCAGCAGCCAAGATAGGGGCAGGAGCTCCTACGAGCAGTACTTC. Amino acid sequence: CASSQDRGRSSYEQYF.

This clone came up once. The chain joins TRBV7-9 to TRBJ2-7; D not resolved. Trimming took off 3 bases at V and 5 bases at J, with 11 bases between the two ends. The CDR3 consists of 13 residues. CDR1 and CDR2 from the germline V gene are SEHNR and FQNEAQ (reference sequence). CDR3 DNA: TGTGCCAGCAGCTTCGGGCAAGGGAACGAGCAGTACTTC. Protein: CASSFGQGNEQYF.

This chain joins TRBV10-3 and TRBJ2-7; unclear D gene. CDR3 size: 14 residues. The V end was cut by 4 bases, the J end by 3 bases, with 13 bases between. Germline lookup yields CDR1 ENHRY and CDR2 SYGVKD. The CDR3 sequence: CAISGPEPDYEQYF. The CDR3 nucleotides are TGTGCCATCAGTGGGCCGGAGCCAGACTACGAGCAGTACTTC.

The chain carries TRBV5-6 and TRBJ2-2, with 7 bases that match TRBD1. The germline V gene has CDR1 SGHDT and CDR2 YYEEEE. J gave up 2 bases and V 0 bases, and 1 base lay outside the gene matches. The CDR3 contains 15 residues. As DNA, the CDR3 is TGTGCCAGCAGCTTGGTAGGGGGCAACACCGGGGAGCTGTTTTTT. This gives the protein CASSLVGGNTGELFF.

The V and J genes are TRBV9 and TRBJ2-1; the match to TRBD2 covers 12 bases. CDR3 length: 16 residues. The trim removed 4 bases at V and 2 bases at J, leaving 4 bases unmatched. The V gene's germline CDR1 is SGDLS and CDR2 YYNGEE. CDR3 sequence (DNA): TGTGCCAGCAGCCCGCGGACTAGCGGGGCCTACAATGAGCAGTTCTTC. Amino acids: CASSPRTSGAYNEQFF.

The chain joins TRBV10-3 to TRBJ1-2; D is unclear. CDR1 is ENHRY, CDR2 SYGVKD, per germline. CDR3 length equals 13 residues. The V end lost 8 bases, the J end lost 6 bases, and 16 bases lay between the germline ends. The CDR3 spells CAISTSREHGYTF. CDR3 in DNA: TGTGCCATCTCCACGTCCCGAGAACATGGCTACACCTTC.

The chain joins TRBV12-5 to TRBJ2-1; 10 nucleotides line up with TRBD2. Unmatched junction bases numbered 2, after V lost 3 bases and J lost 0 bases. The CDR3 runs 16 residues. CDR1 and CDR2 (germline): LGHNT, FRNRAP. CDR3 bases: TGTGCTAGTGGTTTCCCTAGCGGGAGCTCCTACAATGAGCAGTTCTTC. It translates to CASGFPSGSSYNEQFF.

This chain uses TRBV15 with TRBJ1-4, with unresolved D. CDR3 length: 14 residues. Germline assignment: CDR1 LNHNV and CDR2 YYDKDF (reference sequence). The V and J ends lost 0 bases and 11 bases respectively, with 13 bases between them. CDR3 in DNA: TGTGCCACCAGCAGAGATCGTGTTACGGGGAAACTGTTTTTT. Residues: CATSRDRVTGKLFF.

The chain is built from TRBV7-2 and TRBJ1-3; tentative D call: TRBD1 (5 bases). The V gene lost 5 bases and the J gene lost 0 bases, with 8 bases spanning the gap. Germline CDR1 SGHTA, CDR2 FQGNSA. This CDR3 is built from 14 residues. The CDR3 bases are TGTGCCAGCAGCCGGGACGGCTCTGGAAACACCATATATTTT. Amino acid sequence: CASSRDGSGNTIYF.

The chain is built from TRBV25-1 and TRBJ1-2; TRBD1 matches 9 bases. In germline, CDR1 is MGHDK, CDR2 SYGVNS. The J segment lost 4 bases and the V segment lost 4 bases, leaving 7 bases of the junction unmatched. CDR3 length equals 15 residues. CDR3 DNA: TGTGCCAGCAGTGCCGACAGGGGGACACTCTATGGCTACACCTTC. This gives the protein CASSADRGTLYGYTF.

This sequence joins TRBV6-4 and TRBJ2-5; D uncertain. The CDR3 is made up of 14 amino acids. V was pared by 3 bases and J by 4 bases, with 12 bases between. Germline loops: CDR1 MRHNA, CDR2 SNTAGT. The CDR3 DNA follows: TGTGCCAGCAGTGAGACGGTACGTAGAGAGACCCAGTACTTC. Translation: CASSETVRRETQYF.

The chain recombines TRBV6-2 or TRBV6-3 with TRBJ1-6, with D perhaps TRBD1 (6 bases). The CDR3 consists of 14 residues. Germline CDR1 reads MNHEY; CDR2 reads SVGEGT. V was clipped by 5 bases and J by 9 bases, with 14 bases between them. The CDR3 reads CASSPGQGPSPLHF. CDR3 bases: TGTGCCAGCAGTCCGGGACAAGGGCCTTCACCCCTCCACTTT.

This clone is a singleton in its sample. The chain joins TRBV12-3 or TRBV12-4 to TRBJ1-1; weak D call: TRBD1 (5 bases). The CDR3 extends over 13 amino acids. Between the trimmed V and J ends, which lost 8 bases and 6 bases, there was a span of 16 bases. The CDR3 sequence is CASSLVGQSEAFF. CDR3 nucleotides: TGTGCCAGCTCACTGGTGGGGCAATCTGAAGCTTTCTTT.

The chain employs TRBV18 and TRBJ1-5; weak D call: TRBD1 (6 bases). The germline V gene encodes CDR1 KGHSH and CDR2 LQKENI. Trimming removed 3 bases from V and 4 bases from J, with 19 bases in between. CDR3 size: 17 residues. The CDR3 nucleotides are TGTGCCAGCTCACCTGCAGCAAAGGGGGGTTTTAATCAGCCCCAGCATTTT. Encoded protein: CASSPAAKGGFNQPQHF.

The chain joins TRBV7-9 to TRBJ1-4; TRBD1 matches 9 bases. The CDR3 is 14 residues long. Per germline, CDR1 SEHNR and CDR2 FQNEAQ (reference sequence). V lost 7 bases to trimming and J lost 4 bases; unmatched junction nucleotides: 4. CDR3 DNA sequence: TGTGCCAGCACAACAGGGGGCTATAATGAAAAACTGTTTTTT. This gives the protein CASTTGGYNEKLFF. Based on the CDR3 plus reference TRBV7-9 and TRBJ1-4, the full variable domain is DTGVSQNPRHKITKRGQNVTFRCDPISEHNRLYWYRQTLGQGPEFLTYFQNEAQLEKSRLLSDRFSAERPKGSFSTLEIQRTEQGDSAMYLCASTTGGYNEKLFFGSGTQLSVL.

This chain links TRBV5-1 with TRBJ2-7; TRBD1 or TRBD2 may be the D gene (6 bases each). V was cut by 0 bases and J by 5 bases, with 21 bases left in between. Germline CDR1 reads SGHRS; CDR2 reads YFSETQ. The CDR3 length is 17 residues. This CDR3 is CASSLAGFKGGRDEQYF. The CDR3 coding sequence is TGCGCCAGCAGCTTGGCCGGGTTTAAGGGGGGAAGGGACGAGCAGTACTTC.

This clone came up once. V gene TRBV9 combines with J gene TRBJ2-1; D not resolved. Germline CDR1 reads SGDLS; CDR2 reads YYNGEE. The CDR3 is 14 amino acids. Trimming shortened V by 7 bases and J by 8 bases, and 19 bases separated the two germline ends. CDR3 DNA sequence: TGTGCCAGCTCAGCTCCGGGCGTTCTGTATGAGCAGTTCTTC. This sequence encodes CASSAPGVLYEQFF.

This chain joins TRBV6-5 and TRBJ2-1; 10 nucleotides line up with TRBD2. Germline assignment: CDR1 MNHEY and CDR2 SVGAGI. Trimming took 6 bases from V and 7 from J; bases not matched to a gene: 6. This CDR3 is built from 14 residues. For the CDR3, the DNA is TGTGCCAGCAGCGAGCGGGGGGGCGAAAATGAGCAGTTCTTC. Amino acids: CASSERGGENEQFF.

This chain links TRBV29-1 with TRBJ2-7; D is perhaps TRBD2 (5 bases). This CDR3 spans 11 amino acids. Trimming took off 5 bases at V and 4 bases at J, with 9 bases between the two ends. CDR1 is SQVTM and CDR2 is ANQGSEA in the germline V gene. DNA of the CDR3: TGCAGCGTTTCTCCGGGATACGAGCAGTACTTC. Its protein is CSVSPGYEQYF.